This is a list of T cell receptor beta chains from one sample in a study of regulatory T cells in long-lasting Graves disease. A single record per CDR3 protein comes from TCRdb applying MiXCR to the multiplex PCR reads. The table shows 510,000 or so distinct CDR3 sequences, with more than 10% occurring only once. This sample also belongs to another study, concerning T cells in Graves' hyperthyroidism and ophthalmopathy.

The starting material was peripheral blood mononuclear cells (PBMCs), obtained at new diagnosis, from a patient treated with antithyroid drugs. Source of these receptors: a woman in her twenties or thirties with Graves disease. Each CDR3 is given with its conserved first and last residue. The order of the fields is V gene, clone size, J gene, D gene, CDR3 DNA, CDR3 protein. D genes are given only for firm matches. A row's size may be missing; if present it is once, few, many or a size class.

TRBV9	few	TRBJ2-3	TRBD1	TGTGCCAGCAGCGTAGGACAGGGGGCTTCTACCCTCCGGGATACGCAGTATTTT	CASSVGQGASTLRDTQYF
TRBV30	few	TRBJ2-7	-	TGTGCCGGCCGGCGGGACCGAACCTACGAGCAGTACTTC	CAGRRDRTYEQYF
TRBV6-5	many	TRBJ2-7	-	TGTGCCAGCAGTTACGGGTCCCGGGGTCGCTCCTACGAGCAGTACTTC	CASSYGSRGRSYEQYF
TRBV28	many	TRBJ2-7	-	TGTGCCAGCAGTTTATACTGGGACAATGCCTACGAGCAGTACTTC	CASSLYWDNAYEQYF
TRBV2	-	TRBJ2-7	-	TGTGCCAGCAGTGAAGGGCGGGGGCCCGAGCAGTACTTC	CASSEGRGPEQYF
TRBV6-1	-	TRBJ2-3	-	TGTGCCAGCACTAGGTGGGGCTTCGGGACAGATACGCAGTATTTT	CASTRWGFGTDTQYF
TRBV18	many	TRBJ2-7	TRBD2	TGTGCCAGCTCACCACCGGGACTAGCGGGAACCGGGGGAGTTGAGCAGTACTTC	CASSPPGLAGTGGVEQYF
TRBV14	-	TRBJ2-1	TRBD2	TGTGCCAGCAGCCAAGTTCCCAAGACTAGCGGGCCGTACAATGAGCAGTTCTTC	CASSQVPKTSGPYNEQFF
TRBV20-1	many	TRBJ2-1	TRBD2	TGCAGTGCTAGCCCTTTGTCGGCGGGAGCCACATACAATGAGCAGTTCTTC	CSASPLSAGATYNEQFF
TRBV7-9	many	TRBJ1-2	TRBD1	TGTGCCAGCAGCGCCCACCGGACAGGCCCGAACTATGGCTACACCTTC	CASSAHRTGPNYGYTF
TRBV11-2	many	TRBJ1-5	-	TGTGCCAGCAGCTTAGGAGGGGGGGGACCTAGTGCTAATCAGCCCCAGCATTTT	CASSLGGGGPSANQPQHF
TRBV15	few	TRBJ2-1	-	TGTGCCACCAGCACCGGGAGAGGCAATGAGCAGTTCTTC	CATSTGRGNEQFF
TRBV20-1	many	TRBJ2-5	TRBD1	TGCAGTGCTAGTACCCGGACAGGGCTAGAGACCCAGTACTTC	CSASTRTGLETQYF
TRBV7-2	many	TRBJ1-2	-	TGTGCCAGCAGCTTAGACGCACACAGGGACTACTATGGCTACACCTTC	CASSLDAHRDYYGYTF
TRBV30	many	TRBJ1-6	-	TGTGCCTGGAACCCCTCGGCGGGGGGATCCACACCCCTCCACTTT	CAWNPSAGGSTPLHF
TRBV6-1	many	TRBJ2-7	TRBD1	TGTGCCAGCAGGAAACAAGGGACAGACTGGGAGTACTTC	CASRKQGTDWEYF
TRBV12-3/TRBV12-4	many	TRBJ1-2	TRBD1	TGTGCCAGCAGTTTCCAGGGGGCCTATGGCTACACCTTC	CASSFQGAYGYTF
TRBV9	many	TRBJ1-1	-	TGTGCCAGCAGCGTAGAGGGCGAGGACACTGAAGCTTTCTTT	CASSVEGEDTEAFF
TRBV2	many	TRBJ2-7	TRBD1	TGTGCCAGTCTAGCCCCAGGGGGCCTGGGGGAGCAGTACTTC	CASLAPGGLGEQYF
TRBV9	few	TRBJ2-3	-	TGTGCCAGCAGCGTAGAAGCGGATACGCAGTATTTT	CASSVEADTQYF
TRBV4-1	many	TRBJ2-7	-	TGCGCCAGCAGCCAGGAACCAGACTACGAGCAGTACTTC	CASSQEPDYEQYF
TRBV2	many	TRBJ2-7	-	TGTGCCAGCAGTGAATCTCGAGGGGTCTCCTACGAGCAGTACTTC	CASSESRGVSYEQYF
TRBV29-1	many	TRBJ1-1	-	TGCAGCGTGGGTGGGGCGAACACTGAAGCTTTCTTT	CSVGGANTEAFF
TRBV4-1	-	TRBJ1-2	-	TGCGCCAGCAGCCCCCCTAGAGCCAACGGGGGCTACACCTTC	CASSPPRANGGYTF
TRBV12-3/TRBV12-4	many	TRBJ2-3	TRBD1	TGTGCCAGCAGTTACTATCCCGGGACAGGGGAAAATACGCAGTATTTT	CASSYYPGTGENTQYF
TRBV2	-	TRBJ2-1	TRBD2	TGTGCCAGCAGGGACCTAGCGGGAGTCGGCAATGAGCAGTTCTTC	CASRDLAGVGNEQFF
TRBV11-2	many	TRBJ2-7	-	TGTGCCAGCAGCTTAGAGTTTAGAGGCGAGCAGTACTTC	CASSLEFRGEQYF
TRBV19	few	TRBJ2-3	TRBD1	TGTGCCAGTAGGGTAGGACAGGGCACAGATACGCAGTATTTT	CASRVGQGTDTQYF
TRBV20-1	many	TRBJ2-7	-	TGCAGTGCTAGGGACCTTGGGGAATCTGAGCAGTACTTC	CSARDLGESEQYF
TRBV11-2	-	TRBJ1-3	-	TGTGCCAGCAGCTTCTCGGGGGCAGGAAAATTTGGAAACACCATATATTTT	CASSFSGAGKFGNTIYF
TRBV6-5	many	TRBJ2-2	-	TGTGCCAGCAGTTACAAATTGCCCGGGGAGCTGTTTTTT	CASSYKLPGELFF
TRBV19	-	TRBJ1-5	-	TGTGCCAGTAGTATAAAAGGGAGAGGGAGCAATCAGCCCCAGCATTTT	CASSIKGRGSNQPQHF
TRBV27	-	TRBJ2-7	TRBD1	TGTGCCAGCAGTCCGACAGGGTACGACGAGCAGTACTTC	CASSPTGYDEQYF
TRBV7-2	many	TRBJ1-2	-	TGTGCCAGCACCTTTACGAGACAAAAATATGGCTACACCTTC	CASTFTRQKYGYTF
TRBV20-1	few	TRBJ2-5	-	TGCAGTGCTAGGGGACTGTCGATAAAAGAGACCCAGTACTTC	CSARGLSIKETQYF
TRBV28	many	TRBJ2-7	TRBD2	TGTGCCAGCAGTTTGGGGGGGTTCGGGTCCTACGAGCAGTACTTC	CASSLGGFGSYEQYF
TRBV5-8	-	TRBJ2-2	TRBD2	TGTGCCAGCAGCTTCCCGGGAACTAGCGTAAACACCGGGGAGCTGTTTTTT	CASSFPGTSVNTGELFF
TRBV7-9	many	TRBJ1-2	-	TGTGCCAGCGCTACATCCGAGGTAGCTAACTATGGCTACACCTTC	CASATSEVANYGYTF
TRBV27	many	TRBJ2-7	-	TGTGCCAGCAGTTTATGGTTGGGGAGCTCCTACGAGCAGTACTTC	CASSLWLGSSYEQYF
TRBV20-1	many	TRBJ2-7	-	TGCAGTGCTAGTAGGCCAGGGCACTACGAGCAGTACTTC	CSASRPGHYEQYF
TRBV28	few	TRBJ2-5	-	TGTGCCAGCAGCAGGGACTCCCCTTTGCAAGAGACCCAGCACTTC	CASSRDSPLQETQHF
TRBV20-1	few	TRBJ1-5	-	TGCAGTGCTAGAGGGGGTGGGCAGCCCCAGCATTTT	CSARGGGQPQHF
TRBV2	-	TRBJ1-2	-	TGTGCCAGCGATCCCGTCCCCGGGAACTATGGCTACACCTTC	CASDPVPGNYGYTF
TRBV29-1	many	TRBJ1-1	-	TGCAGCGTTGAAGACAGGAGAGGGGCTGAAGCTTTCTTT	CSVEDRRGAEAFF
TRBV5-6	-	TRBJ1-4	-	TGTGCCAGCAGCTTGGCCGGATCTAATGAAAAACTGTTTTTT	CASSLAGSNEKLFF
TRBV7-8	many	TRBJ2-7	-	TGTGCCAGCAGCCCCCTGGGGAGAGCGGGCGAGCAGTACTTC	CASSPLGRAGEQYF
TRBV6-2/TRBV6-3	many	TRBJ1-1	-	TGTGCCAGCAGTTATGGGGTGACCACTGAAGCTTTCTTT	CASSYGVTTEAFF
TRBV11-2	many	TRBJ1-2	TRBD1	TGTGCCAGCAGCGCCCCGGGACAGGCCTATGGCTACACCTTC	CASSAPGQAYGYTF
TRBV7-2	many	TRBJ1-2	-	TGTGCCAGCAGCCCACGGACAGCGGCGGGCTACACCTTC	CASSPRTAAGYTF
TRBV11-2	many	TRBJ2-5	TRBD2	TGTGCCAGCAGCTTAGTTCTCACTAGCGGGGGCCAAGAGACCCAGTACTTC	CASSLVLTSGGQETQYF
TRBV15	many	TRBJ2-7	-	TGTGCCACCAGCGGCGACCGGGCTATTCCCTACGAGCAGTACTTC	CATSGDRAIPYEQYF